This TCR beta chain was profiled in a study of OX40 agonist ivuxolimab in advanced cancers. At the level of the study: Intravenous ivuxolimab was administered to patients every 2 weeks at 0.01 to 10 mg/kg.

Germline V gene lookup returns CDR1 SGHAT and CDR2 FQNNGV. V was shortened by 0 bases and J by 0 bases, with 11 bases between the two germline ends. This CDR3 is built from 17 residues. This table comes from immunoSEQ multiplex PCR, and its TCRdb copy is limited to in-frame clones, with some not included. Of over 15,000 clones in the sample, roughly 86% were seen once. For this clone: Its antigen is still unknown.

Study conclusions and caveats: At 0.1 to 3.0 mg/kg, clonal expansion of CD4+ and CD8+ blood T cells had occurred by week 6.

Blood got drawn at baseline, again on cycle 4 day 1, and then on cycle 7 day 1. This TCR derives from an adult with an advanced solid tumor such as melanoma, head and neck, liver or kidney cancer. The rearrangement uses TRBV11-2 and TRBJ2-2; the D is unclear. The sequences come from CD4+ or CD8+ T cells sorted from blood, collected in a trial of the OX40 agonist ivuxolimab. The CDR3 loop is CASSLEGFYSNTGELFF. CDR3 in DNA: TGTGCCAGCAGCTTAGAAGGTTTCTACTCGAACACCGGGGAGCTGTTTTTT. Based on the CDR3 plus reference TRBV11-2 and TRBJ2-2, the full variable domain is EAGVAQSPRYKIIEKRQSVAFWCNPISGHATLYWYQQILGQGPKLLIQFQNNGVVDDSQLPKDRFSAERLKGVDSTLKIQPAKLEDSAVYLCASSLEGFYSNTGELFFGEGSRLTVL.